These T cell receptor beta chains were read from a single sample in a study of CD8+ T cells in alopecia areata. Assay used: immunoSEQ multiplex PCR; TCRdb lists only in-frame clones, some missing. The repertoire holds hundreds of thousands of clones, with roughly two thirds as singletons. The input for sequencing was CD4+ T cells sorted from blood, taken at week 0. Source of these receptors: a human donor with alopecia areata. Both conserved end residues are part of each CDR3. D genes are given only for firm matches. The size entry is marked missing in some rows and otherwise reads once, few, many or a size class.

D | J | size | V | DNA | CDR3
TRBD1 | TRBJ2-7 | once | TRBV4-1 | TGCGCAAGCAGCCAACCGGGCAGGGACAGGGTCTACGAGCAGTACTTC | CASSQPGRDRVYEQYF
NA | TRBJ2-5 | NA | TRBV7-7 | TGTGCTAGCAGCCAGGACAATGGAGAGACCCAGTACTTC | CASSQDNGETQYF
TRBD1 | TRBJ1-2 | NA | TRBV29-1 | TGCAGCGTTGAAAAGGACAGGGGGTATGGCTACACCTTC | CSVEKDRGYGYTF
NA | TRBJ2-4 | few | TRBV27 | TGTGCCAGCAGTTCTGAGAACTTCAAAAACATTCAGTACTTC | CASSSENFKNIQYF
TRBD2 | TRBJ2-1 | few | TRBV29-1 | TGCAGCGTTGAGTGGGGACTAGCTTCCTACAATGAGCAGTTCTTC | CSVEWGLASYNEQFF
NA | TRBJ1-1 | NA | TRBV11-2 | TGTGCCAGCAGCTTCGGGGCGACTGAAGCTTTCTTT | CASSFGATEAFF
NA | TRBJ2-2 | few | TRBV29-1 | TGCAGCGTTGACAGGGCAACCGGGGAGCTGTTTTTT | CSVDRATGELFF
NA | TRBJ2-1 | once | TRBV6-5 | TGTGCCAGCAGTGGTCTGAACAATGAGCAGTTCTTC | CASSGLNNEQFF
TRBD1 | TRBJ2-3 | NA | TRBV5-1 | TGCGCCAGCAGCTTGGGACAGGGGAGAGATACGCAGTATTTT | CASSLGQGRDTQYF
NA | TRBJ2-6 | NA | TRBV5-1 | TGCGCCAGCAGTTTCGGGACGGGGAGCTCTGGGGCCAACGTCCTGACTTTC | CASSFGTGSSGANVLTF
TRBD1 | TRBJ1-1 | NA | TRBV6-5 | TGTGCCAGCAGTCCCCGACAGGGCCAAGCTTTCTTT | CASSPRQGQAFF
NA | TRBJ1-1 | NA | TRBV30 | TGTGCCTGGAGTGAGTATGTGGGCCTTAACACTGAAGCTTTCTTT | CAWSEYVGLNTEAFF
NA | TRBJ2-5 | NA | TRBV7-8 | TGTGCCAGCAGCCCGCTAGGGGCTGCTGTAGAGACCCAGTACTTC | CASSPLGAAVETQYF
TRBD1 | TRBJ1-2 | NA | TRBV16 | TGTGCCAGCAGCCCGACAGGGAATGGCTACACCTTC | CASSPTGNGYTF
NA | TRBJ2-5 | few | TRBV29-1 | TGCAGCGGAAGGGGCGCCACCCAGTACTTC | CSGRGATQYF
NA | TRBJ1-1 | NA | TRBV19 | TGTGCCAGTAGTATAGAAGGGAACACTGAAGCTTTCTTT | CASSIEGNTEAFF